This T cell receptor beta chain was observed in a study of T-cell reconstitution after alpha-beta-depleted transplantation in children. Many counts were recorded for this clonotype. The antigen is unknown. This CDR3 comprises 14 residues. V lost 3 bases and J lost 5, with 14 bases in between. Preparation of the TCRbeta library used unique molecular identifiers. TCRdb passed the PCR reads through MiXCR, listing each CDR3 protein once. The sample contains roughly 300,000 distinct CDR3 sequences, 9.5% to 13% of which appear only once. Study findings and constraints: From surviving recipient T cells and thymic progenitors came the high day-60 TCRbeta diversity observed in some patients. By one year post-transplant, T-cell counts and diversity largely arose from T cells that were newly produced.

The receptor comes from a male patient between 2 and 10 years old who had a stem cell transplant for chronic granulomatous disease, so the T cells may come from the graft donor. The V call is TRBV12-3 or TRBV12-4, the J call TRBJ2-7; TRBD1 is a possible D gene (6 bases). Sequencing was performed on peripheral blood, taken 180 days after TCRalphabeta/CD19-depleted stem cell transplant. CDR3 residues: CASSFGGRAHEQYF. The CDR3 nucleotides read TGTGCCAGCAGTTTTGGGGGCAGGGCTCACGAGCAGTACTTC.